This is a list of T cell receptor beta chains from one sample in a study of blood T cell repertoires in COVID-19. Method: immunoSEQ multiplex PCR; TCRdb's copy keeps in-frame clones and lacks some. The repertoire holds about 300,000 clones, with 85% to 90% as singletons. The source material was peripheral blood. The receptors here all came from a middle-aged woman who had recovered from COVID-19. Both conserved end residues are part of each CDR3. D genes are given only for firm matches. Size is stated for part of the rows, as once, few or many counts, or as a class when the clone is expanded.

>NA|TRBJ1-2|TRBV29-1|NA
CSVEAGFYGYTF
TGCAGCGTTGAAGCAGGCTTCTATGGCTACACCTTC
>NA|TRBJ1-1|TRBV6-5|NA
CASSYIPGNTEAFF
TGTGCCAGCAGTTACATCCCGGGAAACACTGAAGCTTTCTTT
>TRBD1|TRBJ2-7|TRBV9|NA
CASSRTGQQYEQYF
TGTGCCAGCAGTCGGACAGGACAGCAGTACGAGCAGTACTTC
>NA|TRBJ2-7|TRBV15|NA
CATSRGRGPTYEQYF
TGTGCCACCAGCAGAGGGCGGGGGCCTACCTACGAGCAGTACTTC
>TRBD1|TRBJ1-2|TRBV13|once
CASSPQTGVVYGYTF
TGTGCCAGCAGCCCCCAGACAGGGGTAGTGTATGGCTACACCTTC
>NA|TRBJ1-6|TRBV7-8|once
CASSLVAGSNSPLHF
TGTGCCAGCAGCTTAGTAGCGGGGTCTAATTCACCCCTCCACTTT
>TRBD1|TRBJ1-2|TRBV5-1|NA
CASSSQRQGFDYGYTF
TGCGCCAGCAGCTCCCAACGACAGGGTTTCGACTATGGCTACACCTTC
>NA|TRBJ1-3|TRBV10-2|once
CASTRDSGNTIYF
TGCGCCAGCACCCGGGACTCTGGAAACACCATATATTTT
>TRBD1|TRBJ2-7|TRBV30|NA
CASGQGRVRF
TGTGCCTCTGGACAGGGTAGGGTTCGCTTC
>TRBD2|TRBJ2-1|TRBV19|NA
CASSGGSTEQFF
TGTGCCAGTAGCGGGGGGTCGACTGAGCAGTTCTTC
>NA|TRBJ1-2|TRBV5-4|NA
CASSLADYGYTF
TGTGCCAGCAGCTTGGCCGACTATGGCTACACCTTC
>NA|TRBJ1-1|TRBV10-3|NA
CAISESIAANTEAFF
TGTGCCATCAGTGAGTCGATCGCGGCGAACACTGAAGCTTTCTTT
>TRBD2|TRBJ2-5|TRBV7-9|few
CASSLGTSGGQETQYF
TGTGCCAGCAGCCTTGGGACTAGCGGGGGTCAAGAGACCCAGTACTTC
>TRBD2|TRBJ2-5|TRBV4-3|NA
CASSQEGKGGETQYF
TGCGCCAGCAGCCAAGAAGGGAAGGGAGGGGAGACCCAGTACTTC
>NA|TRBJ2-5|TRBV13|NA
CASSLGLRETQYF
TGTGCCAGCAGCTTAGGTCTCAGGGAGACCCAGTACTTC
>TRBD2|TRBJ2-2|TRBV9|NA
CASSARLAGGQTGELFF
TGTGCCAGCAGCGCCAGACTAGCGGGGGGGCAGACCGGGGAGCTGTTTTTT
>TRBD1|TRBJ2-7|TRBV5-4|NA
CASSFGMDRDTYEQYF
TGTGCCAGCAGTTTCGGGATGGACAGGGATACCTACGAGCAGTACTTC
>NA|TRBJ2-3|TRBV7-2|once
CASSLATSTDTQYF
TGTGCCAGCAGCTTAGCAACTAGCACAGATACGCAGTATTTT
>NA|TRBJ2-5|TRBV11-3|once
CASSEGQQTQYF
TGTGCCAGCAGCGAGGGACAACAGACCCAGTACTTC
>TRBD1|TRBJ1-6|TRBV30|NA
CAWTPTGTGQSPLHF
TGTGCCTGGACCCCAACTGGGACAGGGCAATCACCCCTCCACTTT
>NA|TRBJ2-6|TRBV5-1|NA
CASSLGQSSGANVLTF
TGCGCCAGCAGCTTGGGACAGTCGTCTGGGGCCAACGTCCTGACTTTC
>TRBD1|TRBJ2-5|TRBV7-2|NA
CASSSDRGVRETQYF
TGTGCCAGCAGCTCGGACAGGGGGGTTAGAGAGACCCAGTACTTC
>TRBD1|TRBJ2-2|TRBV30|NA
CAWSAVTGANTGELFF
TGTGCCTGGAGTGCGGTGACAGGGGCGAACACCGGGGAGCTGTTTTTT
>NA|TRBJ1-1|TRBV6-7|NA
CASSWEGRTEAFF
TGTGCCAGCAGTTGGGAGGGGCGGACTGAAGCTTTCTTT
>NA|TRBJ2-1|TRBV29-1|NA
CSVALRAEYNEQFF
TGCAGCGTGGCCCTCAGGGCCGAGTACAATGAGCAGTTCTTC
>NA|TRBJ2-7|TRBV5-1|NA
CASSLVSQGTYEQYF
TGCGCCAGCAGCTTGGTTAGCCAGGGGACCTACGAGCAGTACTTC
>TRBD2|TRBJ2-3|TRBV11-3|NA
CASSRGGDTDTQYF
TGTGCCAGCAGTCGGGGGGGAGACACAGATACGCAGTATTTT
>TRBD1|TRBJ2-7|TRBV5-1|NA
CASSPDRGYEQYF
TGCGCCAGCAGCCCGGACAGGGGCTACGAGCAGTACTTC
>NA|TRBJ2-3|TRBV29-1|few
CSVEGSRQWGTDTQYF
TGCAGCGTTGAAGGCTCCAGGCAATGGGGCACAGATACGCAGTATTTT